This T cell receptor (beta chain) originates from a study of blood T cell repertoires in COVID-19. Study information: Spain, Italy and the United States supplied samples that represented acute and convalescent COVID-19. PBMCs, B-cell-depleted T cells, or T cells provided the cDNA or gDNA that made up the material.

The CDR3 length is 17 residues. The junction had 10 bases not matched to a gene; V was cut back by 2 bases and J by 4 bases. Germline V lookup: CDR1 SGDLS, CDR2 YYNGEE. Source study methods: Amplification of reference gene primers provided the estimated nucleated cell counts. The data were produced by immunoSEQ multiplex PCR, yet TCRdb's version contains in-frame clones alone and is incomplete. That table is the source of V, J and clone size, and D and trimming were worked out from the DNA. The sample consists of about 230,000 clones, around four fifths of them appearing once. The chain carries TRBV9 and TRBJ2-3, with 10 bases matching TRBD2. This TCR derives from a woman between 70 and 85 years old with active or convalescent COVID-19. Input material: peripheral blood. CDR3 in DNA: TGTGCCAGCAGCGTGGGGGGAAGGCTAGCGGGAGCAGATACGCAGTATTTT. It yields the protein CASSVGGRLAGADTQYF. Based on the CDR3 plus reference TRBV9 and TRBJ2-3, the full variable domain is DSGVTQTPKHLITATGQRVTLRCSPRSGDLSVYWYQQSLDQGLQFLIQYYNGEERAKGNILERFSAQQFPDLHSELNLSSLELGDSALYFCASSVGGRLAGADTQYFGPGTRLTVL.